The clone carrying this T cell receptor beta chain was detected only a few times. Its antigen is undetermined. The identical CDR3 is also encoded by other nucleotide sequences in the sample. This CDR3 region has 16 residues. The V segment lost 2 bases and the J segment 1 base; nucleotides outside the gene matches: 3. Per the germline V gene, CDR1 is SEHNR and CDR2 is FQNEAQ (reference sequence). The data stem from a study of cytomegalovirus exposure and HLA in healthy donors. Broader study findings: Serostatus for CMV was the only available immune exposure information. Earlier analysis found most TCR beta V segments productive about 87% or about 30% of the time. Later genetic work tied a missense DCLRE1C variant to beta-chain V and J trimming.

The PCR used 60 Vbeta and 13 Jbeta primers. Authors' methods: It was a later analysis that counted 75 million to 90 million unique TCR beta chains, of which about 10 million were shared. Libraries were prepared by immunoSEQ multiplex PCR; TCRdb keeps only in-frame clonotypes and omits some of them. D and trimming come from the DNA, and the V and J calls and clone size come from that table. The sample contains about 130,000 clones, about four fifths of which appear only once. The clonotype was recovered from a woman aged 40 to 50 in good health and CMV-seronegative. The V and J genes are TRBV7-9 and TRBJ2-7; 12 bases line up with TRBD2. The sequencing input was PBMCs. CDR3 in DNA: TGTGCCAGCAGCTTAAGACTAGCGGGAGATTCCTACGAGCAGTACTTC. This translates into CASSLRLAGDSYEQYF.